This T cell receptor beta chain was recorded in a study of Ad26.COV2.S vaccination and SARS-CoV-2 variants. Germline CDR1 SGDLS, CDR2 YYNGEE. The CDR3 has 15 residues. The J segment lost 6 bases and the V segment lost 3 bases, leaving 6 bases of the junction unmatched. Notes on this clone: Its matching antigen is unknown.

As for treatment: around 19 received Ad26.COV2.S at low or high dose, single or two shots; about five received placebo; per-sample allocation not given. The study sampled participants on day 63 after the first vaccine or placebo injection. Sequenced by immunoSEQ multiplex PCR; TCRdb stores in-frame clones only, minus some. The repertoire holds roughly 510,000 clones, around 85% seen once, with roughly 13% in the top ten. General observations from the study: The breadth of spike-specific CD8+ and CD4+ T cell responses after vaccination was reportedly substantial.

This chain joins TRBV9 and TRBJ2-1; 10 bases fit TRBD2. This sequence was found in a person between 18 and 65 years old who received the Ad26.COV2.S COVID-19 vaccine or a placebo. Here the sequenced sample was peripheral blood, taken in a trial of Ad26.COV2.S vaccine versus placebo. The CDR3 here is CASSALAGTVNEQFF. The CDR3 DNA reads as TGTGCCAGCAGCGCACTAGCGGGAACCGTCAATGAGCAGTTCTTC.